What follows is one T cell receptor beta chain and its context. This CDR3 has 16 residues. Deletions cut 4 bases from V and 4 bases from J, with 19 bases between. This entry belongs to a study of T cell changes during pregnancy in multiple sclerosis. Data came from immunoSEQ multiplex PCR; TCRdb stores just in-frame clones and leaves some out. The sample has about 85,000 clones; 80% to 95% are singletons. The chain joins TRBV23-1 to TRBJ1-2; D may be TRBD1 (6 bases). Being an ORF, TRBV23-1 has a function that is uncertain. Sequenced here: peripheral blood, sampled in the first trimester of pregnancy. The receptor was derived from a female donor with multiple sclerosis, enrolled in a pregnancy study. CDR3 DNA sequence: TGCGCCAGCAGTCGTAACAGGGAGAATGCGTTCTATGGCTACACCTTC. Its protein product is CASSRNRENAFYGYTF.